The 21 T cell receptor beta chains presented below share a single source sample, sequenced in a study of T cell changes during pregnancy in multiple sclerosis. Assay: immunoSEQ multiplex PCR; the TCRdb copy retains only in-frame clones and omits some. The data contain 85,000 to 95,000 clones, roughly nine tenths of them seen just once; the ten biggest clones take up roughly 1.7%. This material consisted of peripheral blood, taken after pregnancy. These receptors all come from a female donor in good health, enrolled as a control in a pregnancy study.

CDR3 region: CASSTLSGFVAFF. For the CDR3, the DNA is TGTGCCAGCAGCACACTCTCAGGGTTCGTCGCTTTCTTT. The chain couples TRBV7-8 to TRBJ1-1; tentatively, D is TRBD1 (5 bases). V gave up 5 bases and J gave up 11 bases, with 18 bases separating them. Germline V CDR1 and CDR2: SGHVS, FQNEAQ. The CDR3 loop spans 13 amino acids.

J is TRBJ2-3 and V is TRBV5-4; 9 bases agree with TRBD2. The CDR3 length is 16 residues. V lost 2 bases and J lost 2; bases outside the gene matches: 6. Germline V gene lookup returns CDR1 SGHNT and CDR2 YYREEE (reference sequence). CDR3 sequence reads: CASSFPRGGDTDTQYF. CDR3 bases: TGTGCCAGCAGCTTCCCCCGCGGGGGGGACACAGATACGCAGTATTTT.

The J gene is TRBJ2-1, the V gene TRBV18; 9 bases are shared with TRBD1. The germline V gene encodes CDR1 KGHSH and CDR2 LQKENI. This CDR3 region has 18 residues. V lost 3 bases, J lost 1 base, and 10 bases stayed unmatched. The CDR3 loop reads CASSPYTGGRRSYNEQFF. Written as DNA, the CDR3 is TGTGCCAGCTCACCTTATACAGGGGGCCGGAGGTCCTACAATGAGCAGTTCTTC.

The V gene is TRBV7-9, the J gene TRBJ1-4, with TRBD1 matching over 8 bases. Per germline, CDR1 SEHNR and CDR2 FQNEAQ (reference sequence). The CDR3 sequence is 16 residues long. Trimming took 5 bases from V and 8 from J; bases not matched to a gene: 13. This CDR3 is CASSQAGQGRVEKLFF. CDR3 in DNA: TGTGCCAGCAGCCAAGCCGGACAGGGCCGAGTGGAAAAACTGTTTTTT.

The chain links TRBV19 to TRBJ2-7; D uncertain. Looked up from germline, CDR1 is LNHDA and CDR2 is SQIVND (reference sequence). V was clipped by 5 bases and J by 4 bases, with 12 bases between them. The CDR3 consists of 13 residues. The CDR3 spells CASSLAGKYEQYF. The DNA for the CDR3 is TGTGCCAGTAGTTTGGCAGGAAAATACGAGCAGTACTTC.

This chain connects TRBV6-1 to TRBJ2-5, with D maybe TRBD1 (5 bases). Trimming removed 6 bases at V and 2 bases at J, with 13 bases between. The CDR3 is 14 residues long. Germline CDR1 is MNHNS and CDR2 is SASEGT. CDR3 region: CASSALTEQETQYF. In nucleotides, the CDR3 is TGTGCCAGCAGCGCCCTGACAGAGCAAGAGACCCAGTACTTC.

The chain couples TRBV6-5 to TRBJ1-5; no clear D. V shed 0 bases and J shed 6 bases, with 6 bases lying between them. Germline V CDR1 and CDR2: MNHEY, SVGAGI. The CDR3 sequence is 13 residues long. The CDR3 region is CASSYSRSQPQHF. The CDR3, as DNA: TGTGCCAGCAGTTACTCCCGCAGTCAGCCCCAGCATTTT.

J is TRBJ2-2 and V is TRBV11-2; 7 bases fit TRBD1. Germline trimming cut 0 bases from V and 6 bases from J; bases unmatched to any gene: 7. Germline CDR1 is SGHAT and CDR2 is FQNNGV. The CDR3 is 16 residues long. DNA of the CDR3: TGTGCCAGCAGCTTAGATTCACAGGGGAAAGCCGGGGAGCTGTTTTTT. It codes for CASSLDSQGKAGELFF. The full variable domain, with the rest looked up from reference TRBV11-2 and TRBJ2-2, is EAGVAQSPRYKIIEKRQSVAFWCNPISGHATLYWYQQILGQGPKLLIQFQNNGVVDDSQLPKDRFSAERLKGVDSTLKIQPAKLEDSAVYLCASSLDSQGKAGELFFGEGSRLTVL.

The chain employs TRBV5-5 and TRBJ2-2, with 9 bases lining up with TRBD1. There are 15 residues in the CDR3. Germline V gives CDR1 SGHKS, CDR2 YYEKEE (reference sequence). Losses at the gene ends were 4 bases for V and 4 bases for J; bases not matched to a gene: 5. Here the CDR3 DNA reads TGTGCCAGCAGCCGGACAGGGGCCTTCACCGGGGAGCTGTTTTTT. The encoded protein is CASSRTGAFTGELFF.

The V call is TRBV18, the J call TRBJ2-3, with D hard to call. The CDR3 has 12 amino acids. V was pared by 6 bases and J by 0 bases, with 4 bases between. Germline V gene data show CDR1 as KGHSH and CDR2 as LQKENI. CDR3 DNA: TGTGCCAGCTCCCTAAGCACAGATACGCAGTATTTT. This translates into CASSLSTDTQYF.

The chain carries TRBV5-1 and TRBJ2-2, with D maybe TRBD1 (5 bases). Germline V CDR1 and CDR2: SGHRS, YFSETQ. The V gene lost 4 bases and the J gene lost 3 bases, with 13 bases spanning the gap. The CDR3 contains 15 residues. This CDR3 is CASSLSARDTGELFF. CDR3 DNA: TGCGCCAGCAGCCTCTCGGCCAGGGACACCGGGGAGCTGTTTTTT.

V gene TRBV6-6 combines with J gene TRBJ2-7; TRBD1 might be the D (6 bases). V was shortened by 3 bases and J by 0 bases, with 15 bases between the two germline ends. Looked up from germline, CDR1 is MNHNY and CDR2 is SVGAGI (reference sequence). This CDR3 is built from 16 residues. The chain's CDR3 is CASSYNTGTLSYEQYF. The CDR3 nucleotides are TGTGCCAGCAGTTATAACACCGGGACACTCTCCTACGAGCAGTACTTC.

This clone was counted between two and nine times. V and J are TRBV7-8 and TRBJ2-5, with a tentative D call TRBD1 (6 bases). Germline CDR1 reads SGHVS; CDR2 reads FQNEAQ. Trimming left V 2 bases short and J 4 bases short, with 11 bases between. The CDR3 runs 14 residues. The CDR3 protein is CASSLTGLSETQYF. The CDR3 DNA follows: TGTGCCAGCAGCTTAACAGGGCTATCAGAGACCCAGTACTTC.

In this sample, this clone turned up a few times. The V call is TRBV7-9, the J call TRBJ1-2; unclear D gene. The CDR3 length is 14 residues. CDR1 and CDR2 from the germline V gene are SEHNR and FQNEAQ (reference sequence). V dropped 1 base and J dropped 8 bases, with 14 bases sitting between them. CDR3 nucleotide sequence: TGTGCCAGCAGCTTAGGATGGAGTTCTTGGGGCTACACCTTC. Translating gives CASSLGWSSWGYTF.

This chain joins TRBV28 and TRBJ2-1; TRBD2 agrees at 11 bases. CDR1 and CDR2 (germline): MDHEN, SYDVKM. CDR3 size: 15 residues. The J segment lost 7 bases and the V segment lost 6 bases, leaving 8 bases of the junction unmatched. The CDR3 DNA reads TGTGCCAGCAGCCTACTAGCGGGGGTTAGGAATGAGCAGTTCTTC. It encodes CASSLLAGVRNEQFF.

The V gene is TRBV4-2, the J gene TRBJ2-3, with D maybe TRBD2 (6 bases). The CDR3 spans 15 residues. V dropped 7 bases and J dropped 2 bases, with 16 bases sitting between them. Germline CDR1 reads LGHNA; CDR2 reads YNFKEQ. CDR3 coding DNA: TGTGCCAGCACCCTGCGACTAGAAAACACAGATACGCAGTATTTT. Translation: CASTLRLENTDTQYF.

The J gene is TRBJ1-3, the V gene TRBV28; D not resolved. The germline gives CDR1 MDHEN, CDR2 SYDVKM. Trimming shortened V by 7 bases and J by 7 bases, and 23 bases separated the two germline ends. There are 16 residues in the CDR3. The CDR3 coding sequence is TGTGCCAGCACCATACGGTCCGCAAGGCGGGCGAACACCATATATTTT. Its protein is CASTIRSARRANTIYF. Based on the CDR3 plus reference TRBV28 and TRBJ1-3, the full variable domain is DVKVTQSSRYLVKRTGEKVFLECVQDMDHENMFWYRQDPGLGLRLIYFSYDVKMKEKGDIPEGYSVSREKKERFSLILESASTNQTSMYLCASTIRSARRANTIYFGEGSWLTVV.

This chain links TRBV6-5 with TRBJ1-5; 12 nucleotides agree with TRBD1. Germline V CDR1 and CDR2: MNHEY, SVGAGI. The CDR3 covers 15 residues. V was pared by 5 bases and J by 5 bases, with 4 bases of the junction left unmatched. In DNA, the CDR3 is TGTGCCAGCAGTCCCCGGGACAGGGGGCATCAGCCCCAGCATTTT. Its protein product is CASSPRDRGHQPQHF.

The chain has TRBV19 and TRBJ1-5; TRBD1 might be the D (5 bases). V was clipped by 3 bases and J by 11 bases, with 8 bases between them. The CDR3 sequence is 11 residues long. CDR1 and CDR2 (germline): LNHDA, SQIVND (reference sequence). The CDR3 loop is CASSIGGTQHF. The CDR3 nucleotides read TGTGCCAGTAGTATCGGGGGGACCCAGCATTTT.

This chain links TRBV7-9 with TRBJ1-2; TRBD1 matches 8 bases. CDR3 length: 14 amino acids. The germline V gene encodes CDR1 SEHNR and CDR2 FQNEAQ (reference sequence). V lost 3 bases, J lost 1 base, and 1 base stayed unmatched. CDR3 bases: TGTGCCAGCAGCTTGACAGGGGTTAACTATGGCTACACCTTC. Protein: CASSLTGVNYGYTF.

The chain has TRBV30 and TRBJ1-4, with 8 bases that match TRBD1. The trim removed 0 bases at V and 7 bases at J, leaving 7 bases unmatched. CDR3 length: 15 amino acids. Germline V gives CDR1 GTSNPN, CDR2 SVGIG (reference sequence). DNA for the CDR3: TGTGCCTGGAGTGTGTCGGACAGGGAGGGTGAAAAACTGTTTTTT. Translated: CAWSVSDREGEKLFF.